Below are 5 T cell receptor beta chains sequenced from a single sample in a study of T cells in Graves' hyperthyroidism and ophthalmopathy. From RNA transcripts, TCR beta CDR3 regions were amplified. Researchers ran a first-round RT-PCR on the TCR CDR3 using the HTBI primer set. In TCRdb, the multiplex PCR reads were re-called with MiXCR into one record per CDR3 protein. The sample includes approximately 370,000 distinct CDR3 sequences, about 17% of them seen just once. Sequenced material: blood. The receptors were gathered from a woman aged 25 to 39 with Graves' hyperthyroidism that later progressed to Graves' ophthalmopathy.

In regard to this clonotype: Just one base apart from a much larger clone, this may be a read error. V and J are TRBV6-1 and TRBJ2-3, with 7 bases lining up with TRBD1. The CDR3 runs 15 residues. CDR1 and CDR2 (germline): MNHNS, SASEGT. This chain's CDR3 is CTSSPNRGQTDTQYF. The CDR3 coding sequence is TGTACCAGCAGCCCAAACAGGGGTCAAACAGATACGCAGTATTTT.

This clonotype was detected once. A much larger clone sits a single nucleotide away, making a read error possible. The chain uses TRBV30 and TRBJ2-2, with no clear D. The CDR3 is 11 residues long. Germline values: CDR1 GTSNPN, CDR2 SVGIG (reference sequence). CDR3 loop: CARSVLGELFF. Here the CDR3 DNA reads TGTGCCCGGAGTGTACTCGGGGAGCTGTTTTTT.

This clonotype was seen at least ten times. The chain couples TRBV20-1 to TRBJ2-5, with TRBD2 matching over 7 bases. The CDR3 length is 19 residues. Germline lookup yields CDR1 DFQATT and CDR2 SNEGSKA (reference sequence). Losses at the gene ends were 3 bases for V and 5 bases for J; bases not matched to a gene: 24. CDR3 sequence: CSASLEEAAGRGVSETQYF. In DNA, the CDR3 is TGCAGTGCTAGTTTGGAGGAGGCGGCGGGCCGGGGGGTCTCGGAGACCCAGTACTTC.

The chain employs TRBV7-9 and TRBJ2-7; tentative D call: TRBD2 (5 bases). V gave up 1 base and J gave up 3 bases, with 13 bases separating them. CDR3 length: 15 amino acids. Per the germline V gene, CDR1 is SEHNR and CDR2 is FQNEAQ (reference sequence). The CDR3 coding sequence is TGTGCCAGCAGCTTAGTGTACACGAGGGACTACGAGCAGTACTTC. Protein sequence: CASSLVYTRDYEQYF.

Ten or more counts support this clonotype. This sequence joins TRBV7-2 and TRBJ2-4; perhaps TRBD1 as D (7 bases). The CDR3 is 16 amino acids. The V and J ends lost 0 bases and 8 bases respectively, with 17 bases between them. Looked up from germline, CDR1 is SGHTA and CDR2 is FQGNSA. CDR3 coding DNA: TGTGCCAGCAGCTTAGCTCGGGGGACAGTGGTTGACATTCAGTACTTC. Protein: CASSLARGTVVDIQYF.